The 21 T cell receptor beta chains below come from one sample, sequenced in a study of response to subunit inactivated influenza vaccine. TCRdb recomputed calls from the RT-PCR reads with MiXCR, one row per CDR3 protein. The sample records 450,000 to 550,000 distinct CDR3 sequences, about 25% being singletons. The source material was CD4+ T cells sorted from PBMCs, sampled around 5 days after vaccination. Receptors were obtained from a man aged 50-59 years who received an inactivated influenza vaccine.

The chain links TRBV4-1 to TRBJ2-5; tentatively, D is TRBD1 (6 bases). Trimming cost V 4 bases and J 7 bases, with 13 bases left between them. The CDR3 contains 13 residues. Germline V CDR1 and CDR2: MGHRA, YSYEKL. The CDR3 is CASSRMMTGTQYF. In DNA form, the CDR3 reads TGCGCCAGCAGCCGTATGATGACAGGGACCCAGTACTTC.

V usage is TRBV28 and J usage is TRBJ2-4, with TRBD1 identical over 7 bases. Germline V gene data show CDR1 as MDHEN and CDR2 as SYDVKM. Trimming took 5 bases from V and 16 from J; bases not matched to a gene: 8. The CDR3 runs 11 residues. CDR3 amino acids: CASSPGQTPYF. The CDR3 DNA reads TGTGCCAGCAGTCCGGGACAGACGCCTTACTTC.

This sequence joins TRBV4-1 and TRBJ2-3; the D gene is possibly TRBD2 (5 bases). V lost 1 base, J lost 4 bases, and 15 bases lay in between. The CDR3 covers 16 residues. Per the germline V gene, CDR1 is MGHRA and CDR2 is YSYEKL. CDR3 sequence (DNA): TGCGCCAGCAGCCAAGCGAGGATGGCGGGCGCAGATACGCAGTATTTT. Translation gives CASSQARMAGADTQYF.

The gene calls are TRBV6-1 and TRBJ2-2; possible D gene TRBD2, 5 bases. Germline V gives CDR1 MNHNS, CDR2 SASEGT. V was cut by 5 bases and J by 4 bases, with 14 bases left in between. The CDR3 spans 15 residues. The CDR3 sequence is CASSTVEGRTGELFF. For the CDR3, the DNA is TGTGCCAGCAGTACCGTAGAGGGTCGCACCGGGGAGCTGTTTTTT.

This clonotype has ten or more counts. This chain uses TRBV20-1 with TRBJ2-3; 7 bases match TRBD1. V lost 6 bases and J lost 0; bases outside the gene matches: 3. This CDR3 contains 13 residues. CDR1 DFQATT and CDR2 SNEGSKA come from the germline V gene (reference sequence). The CDR3 coding sequence is TGCAGTGCCAGGGACAGTAGCACAGATACGCAGTATTTT. Translating gives CSARDSSTDTQYF.

The chain recombines TRBV5-1 with TRBJ2-3, with 8 bases fitting TRBD1. The CDR3 is made up of 14 amino acids. Germline-derived CDR1 and CDR2 are SGHRS and YFSETQ. V shed 4 bases, J shed 2 bases, and the junction held 3 bases outside the gene matches. The DNA of the CDR3 is TGCGCCAGCAGCGAGGGACAGGACACAGATACGCAGTATTTT. It yields the protein CASSEGQDTDTQYF.

This chain links TRBV5-6 with TRBJ2-7, with D tentatively TRBD1 or TRBD2 (5 bases each). V was trimmed by 2 bases and J by 0 bases, leaving 15 bases between them. CDR1 and CDR2 from the germline V gene are SGHDT and YYEEEE. The CDR3 covers 16 residues. The CDR3 spells CASSFEPGRTSYEQYF. The CDR3, as DNA: TGTGCCAGCAGCTTCGAACCGGGACGGACCTCCTACGAGCAGTACTTC.

The chain combines TRBV6-2 or TRBV6-3 with TRBJ1-5; D remains ambiguous. The CDR3 length is 13 residues. Trimming cost V 10 bases and J 2 bases, with 12 bases left between them. Germline values: CDR1 MNHEY, CDR2 SVGEGT. The CDR3 spells CATQQSGNQPQHF. The CDR3 DNA reads TGTGCCACGCAGCAGAGCGGCAATCAGCCCCAGCATTTT.

In this sample, this clonotype turned up a few times. This sequence joins TRBV5-1 and TRBJ2-1, with D perhaps TRBD1 (6 bases). The CDR3 sequence is 15 residues long. Germline CDR1 reads SGHRS; CDR2 reads YFSETQ. V was clipped by 4 bases and J by 8 bases, with 19 bases between them. CDR3 DNA: TGCGCCAGCAGCCCCCGTGCGGCCAGGGGAGATGAGCAGTTCTTC. This translates into CASSPRAARGDEQFF.

CDR3 DNA sequence: TGTGCCAGCAAGAACGTGCTTTTGAGCTCCTACAATGAGCAGTTCTTC. Translated, it gives CASKNVLLSSYNEQFF. V is TRBV6-1 and J is TRBJ2-1; D is ambiguous. Germline CDR1 reads MNHNS; CDR2 reads SASEGT. V lost 7 bases to trimming and J lost 0 bases, with 16 bases between them. The CDR3 totals 16 residues.

There are a few counts of this clonotype. The V gene is TRBV11-1, the J gene TRBJ2-5, with no clear D. Trimming took off 5 bases at V and 5 bases at J, with 15 bases between the two ends. This CDR3 has 14 residues. CDR1 is SGHAT and CDR2 is FQDESV in the germline V gene (reference sequence). The CDR3 here is CASSRSDQAETQYF. The DNA for the CDR3 is TGTGCCAGCAGCCGTTCAGACCAAGCCGAGACCCAGTACTTC. The full variable domain, rest sourced from reference TRBV11-1 and TRBJ2-5, is EAEVAQSPRYKITEKSQAVAFWCDPISGHATLYWYRQILGQGPELLVQFQDESVVDDSQLPKDRFSAERLKGVDSTLKIQPAELGDSAMYLCASSRSDQAETQYFGPGTRLLVL.

Ten or more counts support this clonotype. The rearrangement links TRBV27 to TRBJ2-6; a weak D match, TRBD1 (5 bases). Germline V gives CDR1 MNHEY, CDR2 SMNVEV (reference sequence). Trimming stripped 5 bases from V and 0 bases from J, with 5 bases between. The CDR3 has 14 amino acids. DNA of the CDR3: TGTGCCAGCAGTGACAGCTCTGGGGCCAACGTCCTGACTTTC. This encodes CASSDSSGANVLTF.

V gene TRBV6-5 combines with J gene TRBJ1-3; D might be TRBD1 (5 bases). The V gene's germline CDR1 is MNHEY and CDR2 SVGAGI. V dropped 0 bases and J dropped 2 bases, with 8 bases sitting between them. The CDR3 consists of 15 residues. CDR3 DNA sequence: TGTGCCAGCAGTTACTCGAGGGGTCCTGGAAACACCATATATTTT. Residues: CASSYSRGPGNTIYF.

This sequence joins TRBV25-1 and TRBJ1-3; D not resolved. CDR3 size: 15 residues. Per germline, CDR1 MGHDK and CDR2 SYGVNS. Trimming stripped 1 base from V and 0 bases from J, with 7 bases between. CDR3 protein: CASSEWGDSGNTIYF. The CDR3 nucleotides read TGTGCCAGCAGTGAATGGGGTGACTCTGGAAACACCATATATTTT.

This clonotype was seen a few times. The chain links TRBV7-7 to TRBJ2-5; 8 bases are a match to TRBD2. The CDR3 covers 15 residues. CDR1 is SSHAT and CDR2 is FNYEAQ in the germline V gene (reference sequence). The V and J ends lost 3 bases and 7 bases, in that order; junction bases with no gene match: 10. The CDR3 is CASSFSSGLTGTQYF. The CDR3, as DNA: TGTGCCAGCAGCTTTTCTAGCGGGCTTACCGGGACCCAGTACTTC.

The chain links TRBV3-1 to TRBJ2-1, with D perhaps TRBD1 (6 bases). Trimming removed 0 bases from V and 6 bases from J, with 18 bases in between. Germline assignment: CDR1 LGHDT and CDR2 YNNKEL (reference sequence). The CDR3 extends over 17 amino acids. Here the CDR3 DNA reads TGTGCCAGCAGCCAAGATTTTCAGGGGAGAAGTATCAATGAGCAGTTCTTC. Translation gives CASSQDFQGRSINEQFF.

This chain connects TRBV20-1 to TRBJ1-2; possibly TRBD1 for D (5 bases). Trimming took 5 bases from V and 5 from J, leaving 18 bases between them. The CDR3 is 14 residues long. CDR1 and CDR2 from the germline V gene are DFQATT and SNEGSKA (reference sequence). The CDR3: CSAENRAGQYGYTF. The CDR3, as DNA: TGCAGTGCTGAAAACCGGGCAGGGCAATATGGCTACACCTTC.

This sequence joins TRBV7-9 and TRBJ1-5; D unclear. Trimming removed 0 bases from V and 4 bases from J, with 7 bases in between. The CDR3 consists of 14 residues. Looked up from germline, CDR1 is SEHNR and CDR2 is FQNEAQ (reference sequence). The CDR3 DNA is TGTGCCAGCAGCTTAGCAAGCCGGAATCAGCCCCAGCATTTT. As protein: CASSLASRNQPQHF.

This clonotype was counted only a few times. J is TRBJ2-4 and V is TRBV4-3; TRBD2 matches 7 bases. This CDR3 contains 18 residues. V was clipped by 0 bases and J by 7 bases; unmatched bases: 15. The germline gives CDR1 LGHNA, CDR2 YSLEER. DNA for the CDR3: TGCGCCAGCAGCCAAGACTTTGGGAATCTACCAGCGGGGAACATTCAGTACTTC. It codes for CASSQDFGNLPAGNIQYF.

The chain is built from TRBV5-1 and TRBJ2-5; 8 bases agree with TRBD1. The CDR3 totals 16 residues. V gave up 5 bases and J gave up 0 bases; unmatched junction bases: 9. Germline CDR1 and CDR2: SGHRS and YFSETQ. DNA of the CDR3: TGCGCCAGCAGTCTTAAACAGGGGGGAAACCAAGAGACCCAGTACTTC. Protein: CASSLKQGGNQETQYF.

This clonotype was seen repeatedly, ten times or more. The chain links TRBV4-2 to TRBJ1-2, with D maybe TRBD1 (5 bases). The CDR3 is 17 residues long. Deletions cut 0 bases from V and 4 bases from J, with 18 bases between. Per the germline V gene, CDR1 is LGHNA and CDR2 is YNFKEQ. The CDR3 region is CASSQEGGRQGGYGYTF. CDR3 bases: TGTGCCAGCAGCCAAGAGGGGGGGAGGCAGGGCGGCTATGGCTACACCTTC.